Shown below are 24 T cell receptor beta chains from a single sample sequenced in a study of blood T cell repertoires in COVID-19. Measured with immunoSEQ multiplex PCR; TCRdb has only the in-frame clones, and not every one. The sample lists a few hundred thousand clones; 75% to 90% were seen once. The sequencing input was peripheral blood. The receptors here all came from a woman aged 25 to 39 with active or convalescent COVID-19.

The rearrangement uses TRBV4-2 and TRBJ1-2; 7 bases fit TRBD1. CDR1 and CDR2 (germline): LGHNA, YNFKEQ. J gave up 5 bases and V 4 bases, and 13 bases lay outside the gene matches. This CDR3 is built from 16 residues. In DNA form, the CDR3 reads TGTGCCAGCAGCCCTAAAAAGGATCCAGGGGGATATGGCTACACCTTC. This gives the protein CASSPKKDPGGYGYTF.

This clone was picked up one time. The chain has TRBV15 and TRBJ1-4; 10 bases align to TRBD1. Germline V CDR1 and CDR2: LNHNV, YYDKDF (reference sequence). CDR3 length: 15 residues. Germline trimming cut 3 bases from V and 12 bases from J; bases unmatched to any gene: 10. The CDR3 protein is CATSSRTGGPVELFF. The CDR3 coding sequence is TGTGCCACCAGCAGCAGGACAGGGGGACCAGTGGAACTGTTTTTT.

This clone was counted a few times. CDR3 protein: CASSITGNTEAFF. As DNA, the CDR3 is TGTGCCAGCAGCATTACAGGGAACACTGAAGCTTTCTTT. This chain uses TRBV11-3 with TRBJ1-1, with TRBD1 as a possible D gene (5 bases). This CDR3 spans 13 amino acids. From germline, CDR1 is SGHNT and CDR2 YENEEA. The germline V and J ends were trimmed by 5 bases and 1 base, with 8 bases remaining between them.

This chain links TRBV6-6 with TRBJ1-4, with D uncertain. CDR3 size: 14 residues. From germline, CDR1 is MNHNY and CDR2 SVGAGI (reference sequence). V was trimmed by 6 bases and J by 5 bases, leaving 13 bases between them. CDR3: CASRGGSKNEKLFF. The CDR3 nucleotides are TGTGCCAGCAGAGGAGGGTCGAAAAATGAAAAACTGTTTTTT.

The chain recombines TRBV28 with TRBJ1-2, with TRBD1 matching over 7 bases. In germline, CDR1 is MDHEN, CDR2 SYDVKM. CDR3 length equals 14 residues. V was clipped by 6 bases and J by 4 bases; unmatched bases: 8. CDR3 sequence (DNA): TGTGCCAGCAGCCTACAGGGGTTCCGCTATGGCTACACCTTC. This codes for CASSLQGFRYGYTF.

The gene calls are TRBV27 and TRBJ1-1; D is ambiguous. In germline, CDR1 is MNHEY, CDR2 SMNVEV (reference sequence). The CDR3 has 13 amino acids. The V and J ends lost 2 bases and 1 base respectively, with 5 bases between them. The CDR3 region has the DNA TGTGCCAGCAGTTTAGGGCAGAACACTGAAGCTTTCTTT. It translates to CASSLGQNTEAFF.

The chain employs TRBV7-2 and TRBJ2-3, with TRBD2 matching 14 bases. CDR1 is SGHTA and CDR2 is FQGNSA in the germline V gene. The trim removed 4 bases at V and 4 bases at J, leaving 16 bases unmatched. CDR3 length: 20 residues. The CDR3 DNA is TGTGCCAGCAGCTCAGCGGCCCCCGGACTAGCGGGGGGTGGCGCAGATACGCAGTATTTT. As protein: CASSSAAPGLAGGGADTQYF.

This clone appeared once. This rearrangement joins TRBV30 to TRBJ1-6; D remains ambiguous. Germline CDR1 reads GTSNPN; CDR2 reads SVGIG (reference sequence). The CDR3 spans 11 residues. Between the trimmed V and J ends, which lost 2 bases and 7 bases, there was a span of 3 bases. The CDR3: CAWSSNSPLHF. The CDR3 coding sequence is TGTGCCTGGAGTTCGAATTCACCCCTCCACTTT.

This rearrangement joins TRBV24-1 to TRBJ2-1, with TRBD1 matching 8 bases. CDR3 length: 13 residues. Germline-derived CDR1 and CDR2 are KGHDR and SFDVKD. V shed 6 bases and J 6 bases; nucleotides not matched to a gene: 3. CDR3 in amino acids: CATSRDRFNEQFF. DNA for the CDR3: TGTGCCACCAGTAGGGACAGGTTCAATGAGCAGTTCTTC.

V is TRBV5-5 and J is TRBJ1-4; unclear D gene. Trimming left V 4 bases short and J 8 bases short, with 6 bases between. From germline, CDR1 is SGHKS and CDR2 YYEKEE (reference sequence). The CDR3 totals 11 residues. The CDR3 DNA reads as TGTGCCAGCAGCAGAAGCGAAAAACTGTTTTTT. It yields the protein CASSRSEKLFF.

The rearrangement links TRBV11-2 to TRBJ1-4; 9 bases agree with TRBD1. Germline V lookup: CDR1 SGHAT, CDR2 FQNNGV. V lost 5 bases and J lost 8; bases outside the gene matches: 6. The length of the CDR3 is 14 residues. CDR3 sequence reads: CASSLGTGREKLFF. DNA for the CDR3: TGTGCCAGCAGCCTAGGGACAGGGAGGGAAAAACTGTTTTTT.

The chain links TRBV3-1 (or the pseudogene TRBV3-2) to TRBJ2-1; 10 nucleotides align to TRBD2. Trimming at V came to 3 bases and at J to 1 base, leaving 6 bases not matched to a gene. This CDR3 is built from 17 residues. Germline lookup yields CDR1 LGHDT and CDR2 YNNKEL (reference sequence). Here the CDR3 DNA reads TGTGCCAGCAGCCATCGTGCTAGCGGGGGTTCCTACAATGAGCAGTTCTTC. Protein sequence: CASSHRASGGSYNEQFF.

This clone was counted once. The chain joins TRBV7-9 to TRBJ2-1, with D tentatively TRBD1 (5 bases). The CDR3 sequence is 16 residues long. The V gene lost 0 bases and the J gene lost 4 bases, with 13 bases spanning the gap. Germline V lookup: CDR1 SEHNR, CDR2 FQNEAQ (reference sequence). In DNA, the CDR3 is TGTGCCAGCAGCTTAGCTCAGGGAATGGGATACAATGAGCAGTTCTTC. It specifies CASSLAQGMGYNEQFF.

The chain carries TRBV6-2 or TRBV6-3 and TRBJ2-5; 13 bases are shared with TRBD2. CDR3 length equals 18 residues. CDR1 is MNHEY and CDR2 is SVGEGT in the germline V gene. Germline trimming cut 5 bases from V and 2 bases from J; bases unmatched to any gene: 11. The CDR3 loop reads CASSRGLAGAILQETQYF. In nucleotides, the CDR3 is TGTGCCAGCAGTAGAGGACTAGCGGGAGCAATCCTACAAGAGACCCAGTACTTC.

The count of this clone is one. The chain uses TRBV7-2 and TRBJ2-5; 7 bases line up with TRBD1. The length of the CDR3 is 13 residues. The V gene end was trimmed by 8 bases and the J gene end by 4 bases; junction bases not matched to a gene: 7. The germline gives CDR1 SGHTA, CDR2 FQGNSA. Written as DNA, the CDR3 is TGTGCCAGCTGCTACAGGGGCCGAGAGACCCAGTACTTC. This encodes CASCYRGRETQYF.

The chain combines TRBV27 with TRBJ2-3; no firm D call. The CDR3 length is 14 residues. The germline V gene encodes CDR1 MNHEY and CDR2 SMNVEV (reference sequence). V gave up 7 bases and J gave up 2 bases, with 13 bases separating them. The CDR3 reads CASNLFPYTDTQYF. Here the CDR3 DNA reads TGTGCCAGCAACCTATTCCCCTACACAGATACGCAGTATTTT.

The rearrangement links TRBV19 to TRBJ1-1, with 10 bases fitting TRBD1. The CDR3 is 19 amino acids. Unmatched junction bases numbered 14, after V lost 3 bases and J lost 1 base. CDR1 is LNHDA and CDR2 is SQIVND in the germline V gene (reference sequence). The CDR3 sequence: CASSMAPSRQGARNTEAFF. The CDR3 bases are TGTGCCAGTAGTATGGCACCGTCGAGACAGGGGGCGAGGAACACTGAAGCTTTCTTT. The full variable domain, rest sourced from reference TRBV19 and TRBJ1-1, is DGGITQSPKYLFRKEGQNVTLSCEQNLNHDAMYWYRQDPGQGLRLIYYSQIVNDFQKGDIAEGYSVSREKKESFPLTVTSAQKNPTAFYLCASSMAPSRQGARNTEAFFGQGTRLTVV.

The chain carries TRBV2 and TRBJ1-6; tentatively, D is TRBD1 (6 bases). The germline gives CDR1 SNHLY, CDR2 FYNNEI. This CDR3 is 14 amino acids long. The V gene lost 6 bases and the J gene lost 5 bases, with 11 bases spanning the gap. The CDR3 sequence: CASRLDSNNSPLHF. For the CDR3, the DNA is TGTGCCAGCAGGTTGGACAGCAATAATTCACCCCTCCACTTT.

The CDR3 sequence: CASSYSNRRNQPQHF. The CDR3 DNA reads TGTGCCAGCAGTTACTCGAACAGAAGAAATCAGCCCCAGCATTTT. V and J are TRBV6-2 or TRBV6-3 and TRBJ1-5; D remains ambiguous. The CDR3 contains 15 residues. Trimming took 0 bases from V and 4 from J, leaving 10 bases between them. CDR1 and CDR2 from the germline V gene are MNHEY and SVGEGT.

V usage is TRBV27 and J usage is TRBJ1-5; D uncertain. Between the trimmed V and J ends, which lost 10 bases and 0 bases, there was a span of 16 bases. Germline V gene lookup returns CDR1 MNHEY and CDR2 SMNVEV (reference sequence). The CDR3 extends over 15 amino acids. The CDR3 DNA reads TGTGCCACCAGACCCCACGCAGATAGCAATCAGCCCCAGCATTTT. Protein sequence: CATRPHADSNQPQHF.

The chain is built from TRBV7-2 and TRBJ1-6; 7 bases are a match to TRBD1. This CDR3 has 14 residues. The germline V gene has CDR1 SGHTA and CDR2 FQGNSA. The junction had 11 bases not matched to a gene; V was cut back by 8 bases and J by 10 bases. The CDR3 DNA reads TGTGCCAGCGGTAAAACAGGGGTTGGATCACCCCTCCACTTT. The encoded protein is CASGKTGVGSPLHF.

The chain joins TRBV10-1 to TRBJ2-1, with unresolved D. This CDR3 spans 13 amino acids. Germline V CDR1 and CDR2: WNHNN, SYGVQD (reference sequence). Between the trimmed V and J ends, which lost 0 bases and 6 bases, there was a span of 6 bases. The chain's CDR3 is CASSESTGNEQFF. For the CDR3, the DNA is TGCGCCAGCAGTGAGTCGACGGGCAATGAGCAGTTCTTC.

The chain links TRBV19 to TRBJ1-6; D not resolved. Trimming pared 5 bases from V and 8 bases from J, leaving 10 bases between. This CDR3 is 13 amino acids long. The germline gives CDR1 LNHDA, CDR2 SQIVND (reference sequence). The CDR3 region has the DNA TGTGCCAGTAGTGGAGCGTGGGATTCACCCCTCCACTTT. Amino acids: CASSGAWDSPLHF.

V usage is TRBV18 and J usage is TRBJ2-7; D is possibly TRBD1 (7 bases). V dropped 3 bases and J dropped 5 bases, with 14 bases sitting between them. Germline V lookup: CDR1 KGHSH, CDR2 LQKENI. This CDR3 has 14 residues. The chain's CDR3 is CASSPDREANEQYF. Here the CDR3 DNA reads TGTGCCAGCTCACCTGACAGGGAGGCCAACGAGCAGTACTTC.